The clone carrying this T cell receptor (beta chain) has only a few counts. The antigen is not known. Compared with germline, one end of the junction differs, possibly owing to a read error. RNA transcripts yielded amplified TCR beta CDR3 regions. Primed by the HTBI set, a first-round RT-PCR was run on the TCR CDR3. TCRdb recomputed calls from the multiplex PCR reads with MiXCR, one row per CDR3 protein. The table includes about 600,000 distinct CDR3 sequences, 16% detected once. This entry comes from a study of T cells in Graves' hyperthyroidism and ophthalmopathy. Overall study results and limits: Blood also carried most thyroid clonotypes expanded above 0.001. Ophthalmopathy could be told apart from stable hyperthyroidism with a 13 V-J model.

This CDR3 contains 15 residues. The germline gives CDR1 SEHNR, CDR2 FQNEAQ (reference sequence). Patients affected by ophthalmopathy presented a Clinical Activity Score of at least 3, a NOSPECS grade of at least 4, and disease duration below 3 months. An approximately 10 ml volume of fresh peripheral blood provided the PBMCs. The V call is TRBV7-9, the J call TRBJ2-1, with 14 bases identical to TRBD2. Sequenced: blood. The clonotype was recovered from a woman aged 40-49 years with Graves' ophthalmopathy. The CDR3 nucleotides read TGTACCAGCAGCTGGACTAGCGGGAGGATGTATGAGCAGTTCTTC. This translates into CTSSWTSGRMYEQFF.